These 29 T cell receptor beta chains were all obtained from the same sample, sequenced in a study of blood T cell repertoires in COVID-19. Sequencing was performed with immunoSEQ multiplex PCR; in TCRdb, only in-frame clones are kept and a portion is missing. The table records 250,000 or so clones, 86% of them present only once. The sample taken for sequencing was peripheral blood. Receptors originate from a woman between 25 and 40 years old with active or convalescent COVID-19.

The sample holds one count of this clone. The rearrangement uses TRBV7-9 and TRBJ2-5; possibly TRBD2 for D (5 bases). The V end was cut by 5 bases, the J end by 2 bases, with 9 bases between. Germline CDR1 SEHNR, CDR2 FQNEAQ (reference sequence). The CDR3 length is 13 residues. CDR3 sequence reads: CASSPRDQETQYF. CDR3 in DNA: TGTGCCAGCAGCCCCCGGGATCAAGAGACCCAGTACTTC.

This chain links TRBV6-5 with TRBJ2-7; maybe TRBD1 (5 bases). Germline CDR1 MNHEY, CDR2 SVGAGI. Trimming removed 11 bases at V and 5 bases at J, with 22 bases between. There are 14 residues in the CDR3. The CDR3 sequence: CAACPYRMGNEQYF. In nucleotides, the CDR3 is TGTGCCGCATGCCCCTACAGGATGGGCAACGAGCAGTACTTC.

The V call is TRBV6-5, the J call TRBJ2-5; D is unclear. Between the trimmed V and J ends, which lost 5 bases and 5 bases, there was a span of 12 bases. The CDR3 sequence is 13 residues long. Germline CDR1 and CDR2: MNHEY and SVGAGI. The CDR3 DNA follows: TGTGCCAGCAGTCCCCGGAGATCCGAGACCCAGTACTTC. It translates to CASSPRRSETQYF.

The chain combines TRBV5-1 with TRBJ1-1, with TRBD1 as a possible D gene (6 bases). Germline loops: CDR1 SGHRS, CDR2 YFSETQ. V was clipped by 7 bases and J by 2 bases, with 18 bases between them. This CDR3 has 15 residues. DNA for the CDR3: TGCGCCAGCGCCGCTACAGGGACCGGTAACACTGAAGCTTTCTTT. Translating it yields CASAATGTGNTEAFF.

The CDR3 nucleotides read TGTGCCAGCAGCCCGGACCCGGGACAGACCTACAATGAGCAGTTCTTC. This sequence encodes CASSPDPGQTYNEQFF. The gene calls are TRBV2 and TRBJ2-1; 7 nucleotides match TRBD1. This CDR3 contains 16 residues. V was pared by 6 bases and J by 2 bases, with 10 bases of the junction left unmatched. Germline V gives CDR1 SNHLY, CDR2 FYNNEI.

V is TRBV5-4 and J is TRBJ1-2; 9 positions agree with TRBD1. Germline V gene sequence: CDR1 SGHNT, CDR2 YYREEE (reference sequence). Trimming at V came to 4 bases and at J to 4 bases, leaving 14 bases not matched to a gene. CDR3 length: 17 amino acids. CDR3 sequence reads: CASSRTQGADLGYGYTF. The CDR3 DNA reads as TGTGCCAGCAGCCGTACACAGGGGGCGGATTTAGGCTATGGCTACACCTTC.

The chain joins TRBV6-2 or TRBV6-3 to TRBJ2-3, with D perhaps matching TRBD2 (6 bases). This CDR3 has 18 residues. V was trimmed by 2 bases and J by 0 bases, leaving 18 bases between them. Germline CDR1 MNHEY, CDR2 SVGEGT. CDR3 DNA sequence: TGTGCCAGCAGTTACGAGCCAGGGAGGTGGGCTAGCACAGATACGCAGTATTTT. Translating it yields CASSYEPGRWASTDTQYF.

The chain combines TRBV7-2 with TRBJ2-7; 8 bases are shared with TRBD1. The germline V gene has CDR1 SGHTA and CDR2 FQGNSA. The junction had 8 bases not matched to a gene; V was cut back by 4 bases and J by 6 bases. The CDR3 sequence is 14 residues long. DNA for the CDR3: TGTGCCAGCAGCTCTAAACTCAGGGGGCCCGAGCAGTACTTC. Amino acids: CASSSKLRGPEQYF.

The gene calls are TRBV13 and TRBJ1-2; possibly TRBD1 for D (5 bases). Trimming shortened V by 5 bases and J by 4 bases, and 11 bases separated the two germline ends. The germline gives CDR1 PRHDT, CDR2 FYEKMQ (reference sequence). CDR3 length equals 13 residues. CDR3 loop: CASSLDTSYGYTF. CDR3 nucleotides: TGTGCCAGCAGCCTGGACACCTCCTATGGCTACACCTTC.

This sequence joins TRBV5-1 and TRBJ1-2; the match to TRBD1 covers 7 bases. Germline loops: CDR1 SGHRS, CDR2 YFSETQ. The CDR3 has 13 residues. The V and J ends lost 2 bases and 10 bases, in that order; junction bases with no gene match: 8. Here the CDR3 DNA reads TGCGCCAGCAGCTTCAGTGAAGGGGGCAACTACACCTTC. This encodes CASSFSEGGNYTF.

The CDR3 coding sequence is TGTGCCAGCAGCTTAACGGCGGGGGGCCTGGTGGAGACCCAGTACTTC. Amino acid sequence: CASSLTAGGLVETQYF. This sequence joins TRBV7-3 and TRBJ2-5; 8 positions match TRBD2. V dropped 0 bases and J dropped 5; count of bases not matched to a gene: 8. The germline gives CDR1 SGHTA, CDR2 FQGTGA. This CDR3 has 16 residues.

The chain links TRBV5-1 to TRBJ1-2; no firm D call. This CDR3 has 13 residues. The V and J ends lost 0 bases and 6 bases respectively, with 9 bases between them. Germline-derived CDR1 and CDR2 are SGHRS and YFSETQ. CDR3 amino acids: CASSLDVGNGYTF. Here the CDR3 DNA reads TGCGCCAGCAGCTTGGACGTCGGGAATGGCTACACCTTC.

The gene calls are TRBV30 and TRBJ1-4, with 10 bases lining up with TRBD1. The CDR3 loop spans 17 amino acids. Losses at the gene ends were 2 bases for V and 3 bases for J; bases not matched to a gene: 9. Germline V CDR1 and CDR2: GTSNPN, SVGIG (reference sequence). The CDR3 reads CAWSSYFDRGPNEKLFF. The CDR3 nucleotides are TGTGCCTGGAGTTCATACTTCGACAGGGGGCCTAATGAAAAACTGTTTTTT.

The chain couples TRBV4-3 to TRBJ2-1; D remains unclear. The V and J ends lost 0 bases and 5 bases respectively, with 17 bases between them. The CDR3 is 17 amino acids. From germline, CDR1 is LGHNA and CDR2 YSLEER. This CDR3 reads CASSQDSLIGGDNEQFF. The CDR3, as DNA: TGCGCCAGCAGCCAAGATTCATTAATTGGTGGAGACAATGAGCAGTTCTTC.

The chain combines TRBV6-6 with TRBJ2-7; 8 bases match TRBD2. The CDR3 covers 16 residues. Trimming removed 0 bases from V and 4 bases from J; junction bases left unmatched: 8. Germline V gene sequence: CDR1 MNHNY, CDR2 SVGAGI (reference sequence). The CDR3 coding sequence is TGTGCCAGCAGTTACTCGCCGGGGGGGCCGGGATACGAGCAGTACTTC. Translation: CASSYSPGGPGYEQYF.

CDR3 sequence reads: CASSPGQPSTGELFF. CDR3 bases: TGTGCCAGCTCACCAGGCCAACCGTCCACCGGGGAGCTGTTTTTT. The chain combines TRBV18 with TRBJ2-2; D gene unclear. This CDR3 is 15 amino acids long. Germline V gene data show CDR1 as KGHSH and CDR2 as LQKENI. Trimming took off 2 bases at V and 4 bases at J, with 11 bases between the two ends.

The sample holds one count of this clone. The chain employs TRBV5-4 and TRBJ2-7, with 8 bases matching TRBD1. Germline assignment: CDR1 SGHNT and CDR2 YYREEE (reference sequence). The CDR3 sequence is 15 residues long. J gave up 6 bases and V 4 bases, and 12 bases lay outside the gene matches. The CDR3 DNA is TGTGCCAGCAGCCGATCGGACAGGGTGATTGCCGAGCAGTACTTC. This sequence encodes CASSRSDRVIAEQYF. The full variable domain, with the rest looked up from reference TRBV5-4 and TRBJ2-7, is ETGVTQSPTHLIKTRGQQVTLRCSSQSGHNTVSWYQQALGQGPQFIFQYYREEENGRGNFPPRFSGLQFPNYSSELNVNALELDDSALYLCASSRSDRVIAEQYFGPGTRLTVT.

The gene calls are TRBV6-2 or TRBV6-3 and TRBJ2-3; the D gene is possibly TRBD1 (5 bases). Germline V gene lookup returns CDR1 MNHEY and CDR2 SVGEGT. Trimming stripped 2 bases from V and 4 bases from J, with 19 bases between. The CDR3 has 17 residues. The CDR3 coding sequence is TGTGCCAGCAGTTACCCCCTTGGGCAGGGCTCCGCAGATACGCAGTATTTT. This translates into CASSYPLGQGSADTQYF.

The chain joins TRBV7-6 to TRBJ2-7; 11 nucleotides agree with TRBD2. CDR3 size: 15 residues. Trimming took 4 bases from V and 7 from J; bases not matched to a gene: 9. From germline, CDR1 is SGHVS and CDR2 FNYEAQ. The CDR3 is CASSYLTSGVGEQYF. The DNA of the CDR3 is TGTGCCAGCAGCTACCTGACTAGCGGGGTGGGGGAGCAGTACTTC.

The chain recombines TRBV5-1 with TRBJ2-1, with TRBD2 identical over 10 bases. CDR1 is SGHRS and CDR2 is YFSETQ in the germline V gene. The CDR3 is 17 amino acids. V lost 2 bases to trimming and J lost 3 bases; unmatched junction nucleotides: 8. The CDR3 protein is CASSFRLAGDYYNEQFF. The CDR3 DNA sequence: TGCGCCAGCAGCTTCCGTCTAGCGGGGGATTACTACAATGAGCAGTTCTTC.

The J gene is TRBJ1-3, the V gene TRBV13; 10 bases are shared with TRBD1. Germline CDR1 and CDR2: PRHDT and FYEKMQ (reference sequence). CDR3 length: 16 residues. With V trimmed by 5 bases and J by 0 bases, 4 bases remained unmatched. The CDR3 region is CASSPRTGGSGNTIYF. CDR3 DNA: TGTGCCAGCAGCCCTCGGACAGGGGGCTCTGGAAACACCATATATTTT.

This clone appeared a single time. The J gene is TRBJ1-6, the V gene TRBV5-1, with 7 bases matching TRBD1. CDR1 and CDR2 from the germline V gene are SGHRS and YFSETQ. The CDR3 loop spans 14 amino acids. J gave up 8 bases and V 0 bases, and 2 bases lay outside the gene matches. CDR3 in DNA: TGCGCCAGCAGCTTGGGAGGGACAGATTCACCCCTCCACTTT. It codes for CASSLGGTDSPLHF.

The chain has TRBV2 and TRBJ1-1; D may be TRBD1 (6 bases). V lost 3 bases, J lost 4 bases, and 9 bases lay in between. The CDR3 is 13 residues long. CDR1 and CDR2 (germline): SNHLY, FYNNEI. DNA of the CDR3: TGTGCCAGCAGTGATGAAGGGGGCACTGAAGCTTTCTTT. Translating gives CASSDEGGTEAFF.

The chain uses TRBV6-5 and TRBJ2-5; 10 bases agree with TRBD2. Germline CDR1 reads MNHEY; CDR2 reads SVGAGI. The ends lost 8 bases at V and 5 bases at J; junction bases unmatched: 8. The CDR3 totals 14 residues. The CDR3 here is CASRKRGGRETQYF. In DNA, the CDR3 is TGTGCCAGCCGGAAGCGGGGGGGCCGGGAGACCCAGTACTTC.

J is TRBJ2-1 and V is TRBV18; D may be TRBD2 (6 bases). This CDR3 is 17 amino acids long. V was shortened by 0 bases and J by 0 bases, with 12 bases between the two germline ends. Looked up from germline, CDR1 is KGHSH and CDR2 is LQKENI. CDR3 DNA: TGTGCCAGCTCACCACCGGCAGCGGGCCCCTCCTACAATGAGCAGTTCTTC. This translates into CASSPPAAGPSYNEQFF.

The chain joins TRBV18 to TRBJ1-2, with a weak D call TRBD1 (6 bases). This CDR3 comprises 15 residues. Trimming shortened V by 3 bases and J by 2 bases, and 13 bases separated the two germline ends. The germline gives CDR1 KGHSH, CDR2 LQKENI. The DNA of the CDR3 is TGTGCCAGCTCACCCTACAGGGTGGAAAACTATGGCTACACCTTC. This translates into CASSPYRVENYGYTF.

V is TRBV19 and J is TRBJ1-5, with TRBD1 matching over 10 bases. J lost 4 bases, V lost 8 bases, and 5 bases had no gene match. Germline loops: CDR1 LNHDA, CDR2 SQIVND (reference sequence). This CDR3 is built from 14 residues. As DNA, the CDR3 is TGTGCCAGTGAGGACAGGGGGAGGAATCAGCCCCAGCATTTT. Translation gives CASEDRGRNQPQHF. The full variable domain, its missing parts supplied by reference TRBV19 and TRBJ1-5, is DGGITQSPKYLFRKEGQNVTLSCEQNLNHDAMYWYRQDPGQGLRLIYYSQIVNDFQKGDIAEGYSVSREKKESFPLTVTSAQKNPTAFYLCASEDRGRNQPQHFGDGTRLSIL.

V gene TRBV18 combines with J gene TRBJ2-7; maybe TRBD2 (5 bases). The CDR3 consists of 13 residues. Trimming left V 1 base short and J 5 bases short, with 9 bases between. Germline V gene sequence: CDR1 KGHSH, CDR2 LQKENI. The DNA of the CDR3 is TGTGCCAGCTCACCACAAAACGGGAACGAGCAGTACTTC. It translates to CASSPQNGNEQYF.

The chain recombines TRBV5-1 with TRBJ1-2; D remains ambiguous. Germline V gene lookup returns CDR1 SGHRS and CDR2 YFSETQ. The CDR3 is 14 amino acids. Trimming removed 4 bases at V and 8 bases at J, with 18 bases between. The CDR3 loop reads CASSHSGLDFGYTF. CDR3 nucleotides: TGCGCCAGCAGCCACTCGGGGTTAGACTTCGGCTACACCTTC.